This T cell receptor (beta chain) was documented in a study of T cell repertoires in cytomegalovirus infection. At the level of the study: The public TCR beta signatures pointed to both CMV infection and matching HLA type. Overall study results and limits: Dominant in the ex vivo response were TCR beta clonotypes restricted by HLA-C and specific for CMV.

This CDR3 has 16 residues. The ends lost 1 base at V and 5 bases at J; junction bases unmatched: 8. CDR1 is SGHTA, CDR2 FQGTGA, per germline. TCRdb processed the reads anew with MiXCR; each CDR3 protein has one entry. In the table there are about 900,000 distinct CDR3 sequences, approximately 33% of which are singletons. About this clonotype itself: Antigen: not known.

Sequenced here: cultured CD8+ T cells from PBMCs, sampled from culture after CMV antigen stimulation. The J gene is TRBJ2-5, the V gene TRBV7-3; 9 nucleotides match TRBD2. This TCR came from a human donor in good health (CMV status not recorded). Some clones in this sample may be carry-over from other donors' samples. In DNA, the CDR3 is TGTGCCAGCAGCTTAAGGGTAGCGGGGGTCCGGGAGACCCAGTACTTC. Translation: CASSLRVAGVRETQYF.